The 15 T cell receptor beta chains in this list originate from one sample, sequenced in a study of technical replicates of blood from a few donors. Sequencing used immunoSEQ multiplex PCR; TCRdb keeps in-frame clones, though not all of them. The data show 65,000 to 90,000 clones, with just over 90% seen just once and 0.2% to 0.3% held by the top ten. The sequenced material came from T cells isolated from PBMCs. These TCRs come from a human donor in good health.

The chain uses TRBV6-1 and TRBJ1-1; no firm D call. Looked up from germline, CDR1 is MNHNS and CDR2 is SASEGT. There are 14 residues in the CDR3. Between the trimmed V and J ends, which lost 6 bases and 2 bases, there was a span of 13 bases. CDR3 sequence (DNA): TGTGCCAGCAGGGAGGGCGCAAAAAACACTGAAGCTTTCTTT. It specifies CASREGAKNTEAFF.

This chain joins TRBV11-2 and TRBJ2-1; no reliable D call. The CDR3 is 12 amino acids. Between the trimmed V and J ends, which lost 1 base and 7 bases, there was a span of 5 bases. Germline CDR1 SGHAT, CDR2 FQNNGV. The CDR3 protein is CASSLGRNEQFF. The CDR3 bases are TGTGCCAGCAGCTTAGGTAGAAATGAGCAGTTCTTC. Together with reference TRBV11-2 and TRBJ2-1, the CDR3 gives the full variable domain: EAGVAQSPRYKIIEKRQSVAFWCNPISGHATLYWYQQILGQGPKLLIQFQNNGVVDDSQLPKDRFSAERLKGVDSTLKIQPAKLEDSAVYLCASSLGRNEQFFGPGTRLTVL.

This chain connects TRBV28 to TRBJ1-2; D possibly corresponds to TRBD1 (6 bases). CDR1 and CDR2 (germline): MDHEN, SYDVKM. The CDR3 runs to 12 residues. Between the trimmed V and J ends, which lost 2 bases and 13 bases, there was a span of 14 bases. The CDR3: CASSLLFSQGTF. Here the CDR3 DNA reads TGTGCCAGCAGTTTACTCTTTTCACAGGGCACCTTC.

This rearrangement joins TRBV29-1 to TRBJ1-1; 7 nucleotides match TRBD1. V dropped 1 base and J dropped 7; count of bases not matched to a gene: 12. This CDR3 comprises 15 residues. Germline V gene sequence: CDR1 SQVTM, CDR2 ANQGSEA. For the CDR3, the DNA is TGCAGCGTTGAAGTTCGAGGGGGCAGGCGAGATGAAGCTTTCTTT. It specifies CSVEVRGGRRDEAFF.

This chain joins TRBV5-1 and TRBJ1-3, with D perhaps TRBD1 (5 bases). The V end was cut by 4 bases, the J end by 3 bases, with 14 bases between. This CDR3 spans 15 amino acids. Germline V gene lookup returns CDR1 SGHRS and CDR2 YFSETQ. Here the CDR3 reads CASSQTPGNGNTIYF. CDR3 DNA: TGCGCCAGCAGCCAGACTCCAGGGAATGGAAACACCATATATTTT.

The J gene is TRBJ2-2, the V gene TRBV23-1; 12 bases align to TRBD1. TRBV23-1 is sorted into the ORF group, with uncertain function. The CDR3 runs to 17 residues. V trimming: 2 bases; J trimming: 6 bases; junction bases outside the gene matches: 7. This CDR3 reads CASSQGRDRGPPGELFF. CDR3 sequence (DNA): TGCGCCAGCAGTCAAGGGCGGGACAGGGGGCCACCCGGGGAGCTGTTTTTT.

Remarks on this clone: One end of the junction fails to match germline, which may point to a read error. The V call is TRBV7-7, the J call TRBJ2-5; a possible D gene is TRBD1 (6 bases). Germline lookup yields CDR1 SSHAT and CDR2 FNYEAQ (reference sequence). The CDR3 sequence is 15 residues long. The CDR3, as DNA: TGTGCTAGCAGCCTACTACAGGGTACGGGGGAGACCCAGTACTTC. It specifies CASSLLQGTGETQYF. The whole variable domain, remainder taken from reference TRBV7-7 and TRBJ2-5, is GAGVSQSPRYKVTKRGQDVTLRCDPISSHATLYWYQQALGQGPEFLTYFNYEAQPDKSGLPSDRFSAERPEGSISTLTIQRTEQRDSAMYRCASSLLQGTGETQYFGPGTRLLVL.

The CDR3 nucleotides are TGTGCCAGCAGCTTAAATAAGGGGCAGGTAGCGGGAGTTACTGAGCAGTTCTTC. This sequence encodes CASSLNKGQVAGVTEQFF. The rearrangement joins TRBV11-2 to TRBJ2-1, with 9 bases aligning to TRBD2. Per the germline V gene, CDR1 is SGHAT and CDR2 is FQNNGV. Trimming took 2 bases from V and 9 from J; bases not matched to a gene: 17. The CDR3 length is 18 residues.

The chain recombines TRBV14 with TRBJ2-3, with no clear D. Germline V lookup: CDR1 SGHDN, CDR2 FVKESK. The CDR3 spans 13 residues. V was cut by 3 bases and J by 6 bases, with 10 bases left in between. This CDR3 reads CASSHELFDTQYF. CDR3 coding DNA: TGTGCCAGCAGCCATGAGTTGTTTGATACGCAGTATTTT.

The gene calls are TRBV6-1 and TRBJ1-5, with D uncertain. Trimming removed 4 bases at V and 1 base at J, with 5 bases between. The CDR3 has 13 amino acids. Germline V gives CDR1 MNHNS, CDR2 SASEGT. Here the CDR3 reads CASSGGSNQPQHF. For the CDR3, the DNA is TGTGCCAGCAGTGGAGGCAGCAATCAGCCCCAGCATTTT.

This sequence joins TRBV29-1 and TRBJ1-2; the D is unclear. Germline CDR1 and CDR2: SQVTM and ANQGSEA. The CDR3 has 13 residues. Trimming cost V 4 bases and J 4 bases, with 13 bases left between them. The CDR3, as DNA: TGCAGCGTTGCCCACGTCGACTCCTATGGCTACACCTTC. This encodes CSVAHVDSYGYTF.

The gene calls are TRBV14 and TRBJ1-1; 8 positions agree with TRBD1. Germline CDR1 is SGHDN and CDR2 is FVKESK. This CDR3 has 24 amino acids. With V trimmed by 0 bases and J by 7 bases, 34 bases remained unmatched. The CDR3 protein is CASSQDPPRGQVKEYSRIQNEAFF. As DNA, the CDR3 is TGTGCCAGCAGCCAAGATCCTCCCCGGGGACAGGTTAAAGAGTATTCTCGGATCCAGAATGAAGCTTTCTTT.

The chain uses TRBV11-2 and TRBJ1-2; no firm D call. V was cut by 0 bases and J by 2 bases, with 10 bases left in between. The CDR3 contains 15 residues. Per germline, CDR1 SGHAT and CDR2 FQNNGV. The DNA for the CDR3 is TGTGCCAGCAGCTTAGACCCGTCCCCCAACTATGGCTACACCTTC. Residues: CASSLDPSPNYGYTF. Full variable domain (outside the CDR3, taken from reference TRBV11-2 and TRBJ1-2): EAGVAQSPRYKIIEKRQSVAFWCNPISGHATLYWYQQILGQGPKLLIQFQNNGVVDDSQLPKDRFSAERLKGVDSTLKIQPAKLEDSAVYLCASSLDPSPNYGYTFGSGTRLTVV.

This chain links TRBV9 with TRBJ2-3; the match to TRBD1 covers 8 bases. J was trimmed by 4 bases and V by 0 bases; bases with no gene match: 7. Germline CDR1 is SGDLS and CDR2 is YYNGEE. This CDR3 spans 16 amino acids. The CDR3 loop reads CASSVEGRGQADTQYF. CDR3 bases: TGTGCCAGCAGCGTAGAGGGCAGGGGGCAGGCAGATACGCAGTATTTT.

This chain connects TRBV4-1 to TRBJ1-5; no firm D call. Germline CDR1 and CDR2: MGHRA and YSYEKL. V lost 0 bases to trimming and J lost 0 bases, with 15 bases between them. The CDR3 sequence is 18 residues long. In nucleotides, the CDR3 is TGCGCCAGCAGCCAAGAAGGAGTTAGGCAGCTTAGCAATCAGCCCCAGCATTTT. Protein product: CASSQEGVRQLSNQPQHF.